This TCR beta chain was recovered during a study of vaccination and CD4 T cells after COVID-19. Broader study findings: The authors identified 304 of 307 vaccine-specific clones in convalescent patients as spike mono-reactive.

Stated treatment: roughly 10-day PBMC culture with coronavirus spike peptide pools or control peptides (ViraFEST assay). Fresh IL-2 medium replaced half the culture medium on days 3 and 7. The CDR3 totals 14 residues. The germline V and J ends were trimmed by 0 bases and 4 bases, with 9 bases remaining between them. Germline V gives CDR1 LNHNV, CDR2 YYDKDF (reference sequence). This clonotype was observed a few times. Its antigen is as yet unknown. At the Johns Hopkins FTIC core, DNA taken from cultured CD4+ T cells was sequenced by way of the Oncomine TCR Beta short-read assay. Once CD4+ T cells had been cultured, genomic DNA was extracted from them. Using its own MiXCR run on the PCR reads, TCRdb lists one record per CDR3 protein. The sample shows fewer than 15,000 distinct CDR3 sequences, 48% of them seen only once.

Sequencing was performed on CD4+ T cells from blood, cultured in vitro. This receptor was taken from a human donor who had recovered from COVID-19. V usage is TRBV15 and J usage is TRBJ2-5, with D possibly being TRBD1 (5 bases). The CDR3 is CATSREGAGETQYF. In DNA, the CDR3 is TGTGCCACCAGCAGAGAAGGGGCCGGAGAGACCCAGTACTTC. Combining the CDR3 with reference TRBV15 and TRBJ2-5 gives the whole variable domain DAMVIQNPRYQVTQFGKPVTLSCSQTLNHNVMYWYQQKSSQAPKLLFHYYDKDFNNEADTPDNFQSRRPNTSFCFLDIRSPGLGDTAMYLCATSREGAGETQYFGPGTRLLVL.